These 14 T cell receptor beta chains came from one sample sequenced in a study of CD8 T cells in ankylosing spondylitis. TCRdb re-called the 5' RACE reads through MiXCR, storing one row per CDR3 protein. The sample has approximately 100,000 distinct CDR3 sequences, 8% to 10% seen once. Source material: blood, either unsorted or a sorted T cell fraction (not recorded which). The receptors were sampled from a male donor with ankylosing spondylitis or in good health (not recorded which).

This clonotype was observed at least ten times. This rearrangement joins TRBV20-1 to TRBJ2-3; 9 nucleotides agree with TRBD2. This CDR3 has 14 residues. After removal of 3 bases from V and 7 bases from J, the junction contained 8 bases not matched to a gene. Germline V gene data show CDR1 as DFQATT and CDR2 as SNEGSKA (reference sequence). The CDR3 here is CSASLAGNLHTQYF. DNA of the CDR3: TGCAGTGCTAGTCTAGCGGGGAACCTGCATACGCAGTATTTT.

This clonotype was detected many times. This CDR3 reads CASNRGAGDTQYF. As DNA, the CDR3 is TGTGCCAGCAACCGGGGGGCTGGGGATACGCAGTATTTT. The J gene is TRBJ2-3, the V gene TRBV12-3 or TRBV12-4; D possibly corresponds to TRBD2 (7 bases). This CDR3 region has 13 residues. V was trimmed by 7 bases and J by 6 bases, leaving 14 bases between them.

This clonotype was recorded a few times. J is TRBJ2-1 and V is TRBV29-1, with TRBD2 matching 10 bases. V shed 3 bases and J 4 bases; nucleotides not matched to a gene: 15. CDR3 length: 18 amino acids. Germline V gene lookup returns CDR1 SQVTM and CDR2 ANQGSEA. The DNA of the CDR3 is TGCAGCGTTGAGAATCTAGCGGGAGCCGCCAAGAATTACAATGAGCAGTTCTTC. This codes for CSVENLAGAAKNYNEQFF.

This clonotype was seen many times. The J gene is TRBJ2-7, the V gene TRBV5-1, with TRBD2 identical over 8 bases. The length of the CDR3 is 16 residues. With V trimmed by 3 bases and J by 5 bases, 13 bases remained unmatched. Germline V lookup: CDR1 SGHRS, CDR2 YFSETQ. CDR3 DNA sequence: TGCGCCAGCAGCTGGGAAATCGTAGCGGGGAGAGACGAGCAGTACTTC. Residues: CASSWEIVAGRDEQYF.

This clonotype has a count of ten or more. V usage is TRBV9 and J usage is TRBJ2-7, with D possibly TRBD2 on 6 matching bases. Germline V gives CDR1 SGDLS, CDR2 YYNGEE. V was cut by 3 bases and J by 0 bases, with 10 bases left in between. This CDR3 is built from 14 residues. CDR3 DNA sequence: TGTGCCAGCAGCGCCTCGGGACTCTCCTACGAGCAGTACTTC. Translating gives CASSASGLSYEQYF.

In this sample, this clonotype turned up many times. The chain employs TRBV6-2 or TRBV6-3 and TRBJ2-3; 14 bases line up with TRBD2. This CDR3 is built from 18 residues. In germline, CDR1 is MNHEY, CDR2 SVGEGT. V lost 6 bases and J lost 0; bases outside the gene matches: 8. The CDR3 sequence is CASRPGLAGGTSTDTQYF. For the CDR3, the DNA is TGTGCCAGCAGGCCCGGACTAGCGGGGGGTACTAGCACAGATACGCAGTATTTT.

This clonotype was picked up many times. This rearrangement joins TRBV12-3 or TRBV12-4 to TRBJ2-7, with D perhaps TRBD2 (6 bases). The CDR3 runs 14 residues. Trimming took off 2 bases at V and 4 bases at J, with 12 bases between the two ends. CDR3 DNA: TGTGCCAGCAGTTTATGGGCTAGCGCATACGAGCAGTACTTC. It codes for CASSLWASAYEQYF.

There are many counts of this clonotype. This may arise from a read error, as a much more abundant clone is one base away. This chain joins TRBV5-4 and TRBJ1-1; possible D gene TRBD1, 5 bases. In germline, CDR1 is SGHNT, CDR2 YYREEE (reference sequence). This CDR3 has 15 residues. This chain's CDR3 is CAISLDVSGASEAFF. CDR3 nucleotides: TGTGCCATCAGCTTGGATGTTTCCGGGGCATCTGAAGCTTTCTTT.

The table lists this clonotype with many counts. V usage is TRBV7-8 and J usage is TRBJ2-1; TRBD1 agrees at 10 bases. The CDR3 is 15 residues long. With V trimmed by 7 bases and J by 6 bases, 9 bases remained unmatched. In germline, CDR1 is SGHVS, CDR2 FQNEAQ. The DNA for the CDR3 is TGTGCCAGCACAGACAGGGGGCGAGTTGGCAATGAGCAGTTCTTC. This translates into CASTDRGRVGNEQFF.

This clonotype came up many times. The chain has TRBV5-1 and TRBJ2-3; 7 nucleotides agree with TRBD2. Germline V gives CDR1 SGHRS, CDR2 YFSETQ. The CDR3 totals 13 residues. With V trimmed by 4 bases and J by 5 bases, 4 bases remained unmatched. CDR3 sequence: CASSLAGEDTQYF. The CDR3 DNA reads TGCGCCAGCAGCCTCGCGGGAGAAGATACGCAGTATTTT.

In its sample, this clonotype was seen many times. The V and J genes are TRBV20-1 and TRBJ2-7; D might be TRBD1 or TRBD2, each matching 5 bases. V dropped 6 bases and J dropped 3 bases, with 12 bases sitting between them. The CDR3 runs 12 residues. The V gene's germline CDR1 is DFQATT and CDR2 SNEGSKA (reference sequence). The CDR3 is CSAAGAFYEQYF. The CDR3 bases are TGCAGTGCAGCCGGGGCCTTCTACGAGCAGTACTTC.

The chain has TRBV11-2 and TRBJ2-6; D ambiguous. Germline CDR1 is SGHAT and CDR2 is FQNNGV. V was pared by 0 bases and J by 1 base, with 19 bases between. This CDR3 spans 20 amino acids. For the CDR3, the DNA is TGTGCCAGCAGCTTAGATGTGGGAATGAGATACGGGTCTGGGGCCAACGTCCTGACTTTC. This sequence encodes CASSLDVGMRYGSGANVLTF.

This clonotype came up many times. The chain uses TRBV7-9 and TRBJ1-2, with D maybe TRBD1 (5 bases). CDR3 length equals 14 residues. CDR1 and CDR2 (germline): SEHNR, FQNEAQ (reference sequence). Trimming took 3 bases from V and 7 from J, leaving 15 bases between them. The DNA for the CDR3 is TGTGCCAGCAGCTTCGACAGCGTCGCCGGTGGCTACACCTTC. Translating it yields CASSFDSVAGGYTF.

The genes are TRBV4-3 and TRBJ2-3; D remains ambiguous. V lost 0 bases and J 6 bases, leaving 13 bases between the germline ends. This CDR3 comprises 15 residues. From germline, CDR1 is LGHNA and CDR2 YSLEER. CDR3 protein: CASSQDKGSSDTQYF. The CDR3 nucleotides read TGCGCCAGCAGCCAAGATAAGGGTAGCTCGGATACGCAGTATTTT.